The clone carrying this T cell receptor beta chain has just a few counts. This sample is drawn from a study of T-cell reconstitution after alpha-beta-depleted transplantation in children. The V end lost 1 base, the J end lost 7 bases, and 11 bases lay between the germline ends. The CDR3 length is 13 residues. Germline V gene data show CDR1 as SGHTA and CDR2 as FQGNSA. The TCRbeta library incorporated unique molecular identifiers. MiXCR was run by TCRdb on the PCR reads, yielding one entry per CDR3 protein. The sample holds more than 400,000 distinct CDR3 sequences, about an eighth seen once. V and J are TRBV7-2 and TRBJ2-7; maybe TRBD2 (7 bases). This clonotype was sampled from a female patient aged 2-10 years who had a stem cell transplant for aplastic anemia, so the T cells may come from the graft donor. Specimen: PBMCs, mostly from graft donor cells, collected 180 days after TCRalphabeta/CD19-depleted stem cell transplant. The CDR3 here is CASSLGGGGEQYV. The CDR3 DNA follows: TGTGCCAGCAGCTTAGGAGGGGGGGGAGAGCAGTACGTC.